The 27 T cell receptor beta chains listed next were all sequenced from one sample in a study of T cell responses to AZD1222 COVID-19 vaccine. The assay was immunoSEQ multiplex PCR, and TCRdb's table has in-frame clones only and misses some. This sample has 150,000 to 200,000 clones, with around 90% found just once. The material was peripheral blood, obtained 28 days after the second AZD1222 dose. Source of these receptors: an adult who received the AZD1222 COVID-19 vaccine.

In this sample, this clone turned up once. Here the CDR3 reads CASSDSHTSTQYF. The CDR3, as DNA: TGTGCCAGCAGTGACTCCCATACATCGACGCAGTATTTT. The chain combines TRBV6-4 with TRBJ2-3; D is unclear. The germline V and J ends were trimmed by 0 bases and 9 bases, with 10 bases remaining between them. CDR1 is MRHNA and CDR2 is SNTAGT in the germline V gene. The CDR3 is made up of 13 amino acids.

This clone was counted between two and nine times. CDR3 nucleotide sequence: TGCGCCAGCAGCCAACCGACAGGGGAAGACTATGGCTACACCTTC. Translating gives CASSQPTGEDYGYTF. The J gene is TRBJ1-2, the V gene TRBV4-1; TRBD1 matches 8 bases. Per the germline V gene, CDR1 is MGHRA and CDR2 is YSYEKL. The CDR3 has 15 amino acids. With V trimmed by 2 bases and J by 3 bases, 5 bases remained unmatched.

The chain recombines TRBV6-5 with TRBJ2-7; a weak D match, TRBD1 (5 bases). The germline CDR1 and CDR2 sequences are MNHEY and SVGAGI. Trimming pared 6 bases from V and 5 bases from J, leaving 14 bases between. The CDR3 covers 13 residues. This CDR3 reads CASSLTGVNEQYF. Here the CDR3 DNA reads TGTGCCAGCAGCTTAACAGGAGTTAACGAGCAGTACTTC.

V gene TRBV12-3 or TRBV12-4 combines with J gene TRBJ1-2, with D hard to call. Trimming shortened V by 1 base and J by 2 bases, and 5 bases separated the two germline ends. The CDR3 covers 13 residues. CDR3 DNA sequence: TGTGCCAGCAGTTTAGGGTTAAACTATGGCTACACCTTC. It yields the protein CASSLGLNYGYTF.

V usage is TRBV5-4 and J usage is TRBJ1-2; D possibly corresponds to TRBD1 (5 bases). Germline values: CDR1 SGHNT, CDR2 YYREEE (reference sequence). The V end was cut by 4 bases, the J end by 5 bases, with 18 bases between. CDR3 length: 15 amino acids. CDR3 protein: CASSPGTPLEYGYTF. The CDR3 nucleotides are TGTGCCAGCAGCCCCGGGACCCCTCTTGAGTATGGCTACACCTTC.

This clone was seen once. This sequence joins TRBV7-2 and TRBJ1-3; no reliable D call. Trimming left V 4 bases short and J 0 bases short, with 13 bases between. The germline V gene encodes CDR1 SGHTA and CDR2 FQGNSA. This CDR3 has 16 amino acids. The CDR3 loop is CASSSSRLLSGNTIYF. In nucleotides, the CDR3 is TGTGCCAGCAGCTCCTCGAGGCTGCTCTCTGGAAACACCATATATTTT. Looking up the rest from reference TRBV7-2 and TRBJ1-3 gives the full variable domain: GAGVSQSPSNKVTEKGKDVELRCDPISGHTALYWYRQSLGQGLEFLIYFQGNSAPDKSGLPSDRFSAERTGGSVSTLTIQRTQQEDSAVYLCASSSSRLLSGNTIYFGEGSWLTVV.

The genes are TRBV28 and TRBJ2-3; 7 nucleotides match TRBD1. The germline V gene has CDR1 MDHEN and CDR2 SYDVKM. Unmatched junction bases numbered 3, after V lost 8 bases and J lost 1 base. This CDR3 spans 13 amino acids. The CDR3: CASGQAGTDTQYF. CDR3 coding DNA: TGTGCCAGCGGACAGGCGGGCACAGATACGCAGTATTTT.

The DNA of the CDR3 is TGTGCCAGCAGCCAAGATACACGGAACACTGAAGCTTTCTTT. It translates to CASSQDTRNTEAFF. The chain has TRBV4-2 and TRBJ1-1; D remains ambiguous. This CDR3 comprises 14 residues. From germline, CDR1 is LGHNA and CDR2 YNFKEQ. V was trimmed by 0 bases and J by 1 base, leaving 6 bases between them.

A word on this clone: The same CDR3 also results from other DNA sequences found in this sample. The V gene is TRBV5-1, the J gene TRBJ1-1, with TRBD1 as a possible D gene (5 bases). V lost 0 bases and J 1 base, leaving 7 bases between the germline ends. Germline loops: CDR1 SGHRS, CDR2 YFSETQ. The CDR3 sequence is 14 residues long. The CDR3 sequence: CASSLEGRNTEAFF. The CDR3 DNA sequence: TGCGCCAGCAGCTTGGAGGGACGGAACACTGAAGCTTTCTTT.

This chain links TRBV2 with TRBJ1-1; D gene uncertain. CDR3 length: 12 residues. Germline assignment: CDR1 SNHLY and CDR2 FYNNEI. V was clipped by 8 bases and J by 1 base, with 8 bases between them. Here the CDR3 DNA reads TGTGCCAGCTTGGCCTCGAACACTGAAGCTTTCTTT. It yields the protein CASLASNTEAFF.

V is TRBV11-2 and J is TRBJ2-7, with TRBD2 matching over 7 bases. J lost 5 bases, V lost 5 bases, and 12 bases had no gene match. From germline, CDR1 is SGHAT and CDR2 FQNNGV. The CDR3 extends over 15 amino acids. The CDR3 DNA reads TGTGCCAGCAGCCCCCTCTCAGCGGGGAGGCACGAGCAGTACTTC. Protein: CASSPLSAGRHEQYF.

V is TRBV12-3 or TRBV12-4 and J is TRBJ1-1; D is possibly TRBD1 (5 bases). The CDR3 spans 12 residues. Trimming removed 5 bases at V and 5 bases at J, with 9 bases between. CDR3 residues: CASSPGGTEAFF. The CDR3 region has the DNA TGTGCCAGCAGTCCCGGGGGAACTGAAGCTTTCTTT.

DNA of the CDR3: TGTGCAAGTCCCAAATTCCGGCATAGAGACACTGAAGCTTTCTTT. Its protein is CASPKFRHRDTEAFF. V is TRBV12-2 and J is TRBJ1-1. TRBV12-2 constitutes a pseudogene. This CDR3 has 15 residues.

V is TRBV27 and J is TRBJ2-7, with TRBD1 identical over 7 bases. The CDR3 has 12 amino acids. Germline V lookup: CDR1 MNHEY, CDR2 SMNVEV (reference sequence). The CDR3 protein is CQTQGRPYEQYF. The DNA for the CDR3 is TGTCAGACACAGGGGCGTCCCTACGAGCAGTACTTC.

The rearrangement uses TRBV6-2 or TRBV6-3 and TRBJ1-2, with a weak D call TRBD1 (5 bases). The germline V and J ends were trimmed by 6 bases and 7 bases, with 18 bases remaining between them. Germline CDR1 is MNHEY and CDR2 is SVGEGT. This CDR3 contains 14 residues. CDR3 region: CASSSSATGGGYTF. The CDR3, as DNA: TGTGCCAGCAGCAGCTCCGCTACCGGGGGTGGCTACACCTTC.

The chain uses TRBV4-3 and TRBJ2-7, with D perhaps being TRBD1 or TRBD2 (5 bases each). In germline, CDR1 is LGHNA, CDR2 YSLEER. This CDR3 region has 17 residues. Deletions cut 0 bases from V and 2 bases from J, with 17 bases between. The CDR3 DNA sequence: TGCGCCAGCAGCCAAGATACGACAGCCCGGGGCCCCTACGAGCAGTACTTC. It yields the protein CASSQDTTARGPYEQYF.

This chain uses TRBV7-8 with TRBJ1-1; D gene ambiguous. CDR3 length: 15 residues. Trimming left V 4 bases short and J 4 bases short, with 16 bases between. Germline CDR1 and CDR2: SGHVS and FQNEAQ. CDR3 coding DNA: TGTGCCAGCAGCTCCGGACCCTCTTTCGGCACTGAAGCTTTCTTT. Its protein is CASSSGPSFGTEAFF.

The gene calls are TRBV19 and TRBJ1-5; D possibly corresponds to TRBD1 (5 bases). V was pared by 4 bases and J by 7 bases, with 11 bases between. The CDR3 is made up of 13 amino acids. CDR1 is LNHDA and CDR2 is SQIVND in the germline V gene (reference sequence). In DNA, the CDR3 is TGTGCCAGTAGTAATCAGGGAGGCCAGCCCCAGCATTTT. It specifies CASSNQGGQPQHF.

The chain combines TRBV28 with TRBJ1-4; D remains ambiguous. The CDR3 length is 15 residues. Germline values: CDR1 MDHEN, CDR2 SYDVKM. The germline V and J ends were trimmed by 6 bases and 6 bases, with 17 bases remaining between them. The CDR3 protein is CASRPKELGDEKLFF. The CDR3 DNA follows: TGTGCCAGCAGGCCCAAGGAATTGGGTGATGAAAAACTGTTTTTT.

The chain links TRBV6-4 to TRBJ1-2; tentatively, D is TRBD1 (5 bases). The CDR3 runs to 14 residues. Per germline, CDR1 MRHNA and CDR2 SNTAGT. The V and J ends lost 1 base and 5 bases respectively, with 11 bases between them. CDR3 DNA sequence: TGTGCCAGCAGTGACTTCGGGACGGGTTATGGCTACACCTTC. Amino acids: CASSDFGTGYGYTF.

This clone occurred once. The chain has TRBV6-6 and TRBJ2-1, with 8 nucleotides matching TRBD2. V lost 5 bases to trimming and J lost 5 bases; unmatched junction nucleotides: 5. The germline gives CDR1 MNHNY, CDR2 SVGAGI (reference sequence). This CDR3 region has 14 residues. CDR3 region: CASSPSGGNNEQFF. As DNA, the CDR3 is TGTGCCAGCAGTCCTTCGGGGGGGAACAATGAGCAGTTCTTC.

The chain has TRBV7-9 and TRBJ1-3, with 9 bases lining up with TRBD1. V dropped 1 base and J dropped 0; count of bases not matched to a gene: 7. From germline, CDR1 is SEHNR and CDR2 FQNEAQ (reference sequence). The CDR3 covers 18 residues. The CDR3 DNA reads TGTGCCAGCAGCTTAGAAGGACAGGGGACGGTCTCTGGAAACACCATATATTTT. Amino acid sequence: CASSLEGQGTVSGNTIYF.

This clone appeared once. The rearrangement joins TRBV29-1 to TRBJ1-1, with TRBD1 as a possible D gene (6 bases). The CDR3 is 13 residues long. The V and J ends lost 4 bases and 3 bases respectively, with 12 bases between them. Germline loops: CDR1 SQVTM, CDR2 ANQGSEA. The CDR3 loop reads CSVVGEGDTEAFF. Here the CDR3 DNA reads TGCAGCGTTGTGGGGGAGGGGGACACTGAAGCTTTCTTT.

CDR3 in amino acids: CASTDLNYEQYF. CDR3 in DNA: TGTGCCAGCACTGACCTGAACTACGAGCAGTACTTC. V usage is TRBV7-9 and J usage is TRBJ2-7; no clear D gene. Germline V gene sequence: CDR1 SEHNR, CDR2 FQNEAQ (reference sequence). V was trimmed by 7 bases and J by 3 bases, leaving 10 bases between them. CDR3 length: 12 amino acids.

This clone was observed once. The V and J genes are TRBV21-1 and TRBJ1-5; the table's D call, TRBD1, was not checked against the DNA. TRBV21-1 is noted as a pseudogene. The CDR3 has 14 amino acids. CDR3 coding DNA: TGTGCCAGCAGCCATACAGGGGTAAAACAGCCCCAGCATTTT. It codes for CASSHTGVKQPQHF.

This clone has only one observation. This chain connects TRBV6-2 or TRBV6-3 to TRBJ2-2; 10 nucleotides line up with TRBD2. The V segment lost 6 bases and the J segment 5 bases; nucleotides outside the gene matches: 12. The CDR3 length is 17 residues. Germline loops: CDR1 MNHEY, CDR2 SVGEGT. This CDR3 is CASSRLPLAGATGELFF. The CDR3 nucleotides are TGTGCCAGCAGCCGACTTCCCCTAGCGGGAGCAACCGGGGAGCTGTTTTTT.

The V gene is TRBV11-3, the J gene TRBJ1-2; D is possibly TRBD1 (5 bases). There are 13 residues in the CDR3. V lost 4 bases and J 0 bases, leaving 6 bases between the germline ends. Germline CDR1 reads SGHNT; CDR2 reads YENEEA. The CDR3 loop is CASSSRANYGYTF. CDR3 DNA sequence: TGTGCCAGCAGCTCCAGGGCTAACTATGGCTACACCTTC.